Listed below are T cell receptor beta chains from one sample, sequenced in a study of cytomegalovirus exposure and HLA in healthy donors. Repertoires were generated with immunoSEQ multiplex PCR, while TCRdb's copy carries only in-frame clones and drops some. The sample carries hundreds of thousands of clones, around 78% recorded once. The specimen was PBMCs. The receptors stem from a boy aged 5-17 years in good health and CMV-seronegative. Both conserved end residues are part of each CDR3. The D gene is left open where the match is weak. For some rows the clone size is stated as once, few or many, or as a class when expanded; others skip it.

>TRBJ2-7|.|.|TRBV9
CASSVDGVARAGEQYF
TGTGCCAGCAGCGTTGATGGGGTGGCGAGGGCTGGGGAGCAGTACTTC
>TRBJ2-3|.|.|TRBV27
CASSPTRTIDTQYF
TGTGCCAGCAGTCCCACTCGGACTATCGATACGCAGTATTTT
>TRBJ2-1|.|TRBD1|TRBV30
CAWKGQGMSYNEQFF
TGTGCCTGGAAGGGACAGGGAATGTCCTACAATGAGCAGTTCTTC
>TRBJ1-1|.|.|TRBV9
CASSAYLGEAFF
TGTGCCAGCAGCGCGTATCTCGGAGAGGCTTTCTTT
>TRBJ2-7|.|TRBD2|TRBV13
CASSHSSGEQYF
TGTGCCAGCAGTCATTCTAGCGGGGAGCAGTACTTC
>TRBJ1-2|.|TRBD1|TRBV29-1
CSVGRTGYGYTF
TGCAGCGTTGGGAGGACAGGCTATGGCTACACCTTC
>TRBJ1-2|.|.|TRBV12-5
CASGLVIRGGYTF
TGTGCTAGTGGTTTGGTAATAAGGGGCGGCTACACCTTC
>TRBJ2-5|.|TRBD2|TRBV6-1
CASSVSLAGSGTQYF
TGTGCCAGCAGTGTGTCGTTAGCGGGTTCGGGGACCCAGTACTTC
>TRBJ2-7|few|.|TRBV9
CASSAGTRGYEQYF
TGTGCCAGCAGCGCGGGTACCCGCGGCTACGAGCAGTACTTC
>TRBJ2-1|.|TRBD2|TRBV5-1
CASSNRGLAGAHEQFF
TGCGCCAGCAGCAACCGTGGACTAGCGGGAGCCCACGAGCAGTTCTTC
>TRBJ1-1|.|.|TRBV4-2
CASSQAAGSSTEAFF
TGTGCCAGCAGCCAAGCGGCAGGGTCGTCCACTGAAGCTTTCTTT
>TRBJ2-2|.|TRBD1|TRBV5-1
CASSFAGGPSGELFF
TGCGCCAGCAGCTTTGCAGGGGGCCCTTCCGGGGAGCTGTTTTTT
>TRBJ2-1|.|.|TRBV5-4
CASRRRRGHEQFF
TGTGCCAGCAGACGCAGGCGCGGGCATGAGCAGTTCTTC
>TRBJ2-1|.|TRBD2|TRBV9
CASSPGPVSGGEQFF
TGTGCCAGCAGCCCCGGGCCCGTTAGCGGGGGAGAGCAGTTCTTC
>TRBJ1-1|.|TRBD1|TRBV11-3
CASTSPGRGLNTEAFF
TGTGCCAGCACCTCCCCGGGAAGGGGGCTGAACACTGAAGCTTTCTTT
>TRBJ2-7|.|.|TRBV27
CASSNGQSFKANGEQYF
TGTGCCAGCAGCAATGGACAGTCTTTCAAGGCAAATGGCGAGCAGTACTTC
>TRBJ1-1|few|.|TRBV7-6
CASSLLNTEAFF
TGTGCCAGCAGCCTACTGAACACTGAAGCTTTCTTT
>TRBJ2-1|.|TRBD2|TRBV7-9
CASSSLAGAYNEQFF
TGTGCCAGCAGCTCCCTAGCGGGAGCTTACAATGAGCAGTTCTTC
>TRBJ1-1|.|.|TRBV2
CASSVGQNTEAFF
TGTGCCAGCAGTGTGGGACAGAACACTGAAGCTTTCTTT
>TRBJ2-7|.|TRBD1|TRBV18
CASSRQGLSYEQYF
TGTGCCAGCTCACGACAGGGCCTCTCCTACGAGCAGTACTTC
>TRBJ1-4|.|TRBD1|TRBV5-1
CASSARGPKDEKLFF
TGCGCCAGCAGCGCCAGGGGGCCGAAGGATGAAAAACTGTTTTTT
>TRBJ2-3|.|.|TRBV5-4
CASSPLLIGGTQYF
TGTGCCAGCAGTCCGCTCCTGATAGGAGGTACGCAGTATTTT
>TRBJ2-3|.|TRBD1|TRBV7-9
CASSSPDRGTDTQYF
TGTGCCAGCAGCTCCCCGGACAGGGGCACAGATACGCAGTATTTT
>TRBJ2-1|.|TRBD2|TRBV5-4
CASSLPTSGWDYNEQFF
TGTGCCAGCAGCTTGCCGACTAGCGGGTGGGACTACAATGAGCAGTTCTTC